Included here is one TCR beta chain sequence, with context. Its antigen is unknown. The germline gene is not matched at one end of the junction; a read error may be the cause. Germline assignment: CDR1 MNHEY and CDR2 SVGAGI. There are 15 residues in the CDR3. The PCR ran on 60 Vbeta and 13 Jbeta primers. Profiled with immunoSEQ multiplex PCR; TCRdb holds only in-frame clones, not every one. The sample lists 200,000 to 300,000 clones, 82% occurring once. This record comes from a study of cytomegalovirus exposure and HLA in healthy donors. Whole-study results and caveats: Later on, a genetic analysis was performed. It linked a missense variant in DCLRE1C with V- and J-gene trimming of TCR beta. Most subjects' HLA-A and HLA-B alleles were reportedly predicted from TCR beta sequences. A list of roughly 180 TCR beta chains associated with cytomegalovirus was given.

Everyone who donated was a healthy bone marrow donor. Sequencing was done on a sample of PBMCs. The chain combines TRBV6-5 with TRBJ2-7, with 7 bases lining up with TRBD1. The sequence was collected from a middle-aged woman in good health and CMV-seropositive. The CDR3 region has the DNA TGTACCAGCAGTTACTCGAGCCAGGGGGACTACGAGCAGTACTTC. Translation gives CTSSYSSQGDYEQYF.